The present T cell receptor beta chain was sequenced within a study of blood T cell repertoires in COVID-19. In the authors' methods: How many nucleated cells were present was estimated from reference gene primer amplification. TCRdb's copy holds only in-frame clones and misses some; the assay was immunoSEQ multiplex PCR. The DNA gave D and trimming, while V, J and clone size come from that table. The data contain tens of thousands of clones, around 88% of them singletons. Germline trimming cut 5 bases from V and 2 bases from J; bases unmatched to any gene: 8. Germline assignment: CDR1 SGHDT and CDR2 YYEEEE. CDR3 size: 15 residues.

The chain couples TRBV5-6 to TRBJ2-7; 9 positions agree with TRBD2. The sequencing input was peripheral blood. The TCR comes from a woman of 80 years or more with acute or convalescent COVID-19. Here the CDR3 DNA reads TGTGCCAGCAGTCCCTCTAGCGGGGTCCCCTACGAGCAGTACTTC. The encoded protein is CASSPSSGVPYEQYF.